The 10 T cell receptor beta chains listed next were all sequenced from one sample in a study of T cell responses to AZD1222 COVID-19 vaccine. The method was immunoSEQ multiplex PCR; TCRdb's version includes in-frame clones alone and lacks a portion of them. The table has roughly 100,000 clones, 80% to 90% seen once. The sample consisted of peripheral blood, taken on day 0 of AZD1222 vaccination. These receptors were collected from an adult in good health.

This clone was counted between two and nine times. The chain recombines TRBV9 with TRBJ2-1; D gene unclear. Trimming took off 3 bases at V and 1 base at J, with 11 bases between the two ends. Germline lookup yields CDR1 SGDLS and CDR2 YYNGEE. This CDR3 comprises 15 residues. This CDR3 is CASSGRFKSYNEQFF. The DNA of the CDR3 is TGTGCCAGCAGCGGACGGTTTAAGTCCTACAATGAGCAGTTCTTC.

The rearrangement joins TRBV18 to TRBJ1-5; 9 bases are a match to TRBD1. The trim removed 3 bases at V and 1 base at J, leaving 4 bases unmatched. The germline V gene encodes CDR1 KGHSH and CDR2 LQKENI. The CDR3 is 16 amino acids. CDR3 residues: CASSPGTGKSNQPQHF. In DNA form, the CDR3 reads TGTGCCAGCTCACCCGGGACAGGGAAAAGCAATCAGCCCCAGCATTTT.

CDR3 loop: CAWSSTGGVTPLHF. DNA of the CDR3: TGTGCCTGGAGTTCCACAGGGGGGGTAACACCCCTCCACTTT. The chain couples TRBV30 to TRBJ1-6; 8 nucleotides agree with TRBD1. V shed 2 bases and J 11 bases; nucleotides not matched to a gene: 8. The germline CDR1 and CDR2 sequences are GTSNPN and SVGIG (reference sequence). This CDR3 comprises 14 residues. Full variable domain (rest looked up from reference TRBV30 and TRBJ1-6): SQTIHQWPATLVQPVGSPLSLECTVEGTSNPNLYWYRQAAGRGLQLLFYSVGIGQISSEVPQNLSASRPQDRQFILSSKKLLLSDSGFYLCAWSSTGGVTPLHFGNGTRLTVT.

V gene TRBV3-1 (or the pseudogene TRBV3-2) combines with J gene TRBJ1-2; TRBD1 matches at 7 bases. J lost 5 bases, V lost 6 bases, and 9 bases had no gene match. From germline, CDR1 is LGHDT and CDR2 YNNKEL (reference sequence). This CDR3 region has 14 residues. DNA for the CDR3: TGTGCCAGCAGTCCAACAGGGGACCCGTATGGCTACACCTTC. This gives the protein CASSPTGDPYGYTF.

In its sample, this clone was seen a few times. V and J are TRBV2 and TRBJ2-4; TRBD1 matches at 8 bases. The CDR3 runs to 15 residues. The trim removed 4 bases at V and 0 bases at J, leaving 2 bases unmatched. Germline CDR1 is SNHLY and CDR2 is FYNNEI. This chain's CDR3 is CASSVQGEAKNIQYF. CDR3 DNA: TGTGCCAGCAGTGTACAGGGGGAAGCCAAAAACATTCAGTACTTC.

This chain links TRBV4-1 with TRBJ2-1; D ambiguous. The CDR3 loop spans 17 amino acids. Germline-derived CDR1 and CDR2 are MGHRA and YSYEKL. Trimming cost V 0 bases and J 0 bases, with 12 bases left between them. The CDR3 DNA is TGCGCCAGCAGCCAAGACGGTCGGCGCCCCTCCTACAATGAGCAGTTCTTC. Encoded protein: CASSQDGRRPSYNEQFF.

The chain combines TRBV28 with TRBJ1-1, with a weak D call TRBD1 (5 bases). The CDR3 extends over 15 amino acids. V was trimmed by 6 bases and J by 2 bases, leaving 16 bases between them. Germline V CDR1 and CDR2: MDHEN, SYDVKM. As DNA, the CDR3 is TGTGCCAGCAGAGTCCCACCGGGACCCAACACTGAAGCTTTCTTT. This codes for CASRVPPGPNTEAFF.

The V gene is TRBV3-1 (or the pseudogene TRBV3-2), the J gene TRBJ2-7, with TRBD2 identical over 11 bases. Per the germline V gene, CDR1 is LGHDT and CDR2 is YNNKEL (reference sequence). The V and J ends lost 0 bases and 2 bases, in that order; junction bases with no gene match: 9. The CDR3 has 18 residues. CDR3 residues: CASSQDPLAGGRAYEQYF. In nucleotides, the CDR3 is TGTGCCAGCAGCCAAGATCCCCTAGCGGGAGGCCGCGCCTACGAGCAGTACTTC.

CDR3 sequence (DNA): TGTGCCAGACCTACCTGGACAGGGGGGAACACCGGGGAGCTGTTTTTT. As protein: CARPTWTGGNTGELFF. V gene TRBV5-8 combines with J gene TRBJ2-2; 10 nucleotides agree with TRBD1. Germline CDR1 reads SGHTS; CDR2 reads YDEGEE. The CDR3 is 16 residues long. V lost 8 bases and J lost 1; bases outside the gene matches: 8. Drawing the rest from reference TRBV5-8 and TRBJ2-2, the complete variable domain is EAGVTQSPTHLIKTRGQQATLRCSPISGHTSVYWYQQALGLGLQFLLWYDEGEERNRGNFPPRFSGRQFPNYSSELNVNALELEDSALYLCARPTWTGGNTGELFFGEGSRLTVL.

This clone was seen a single time. Other DNA sequences in the sample encode the same CDR3. The chain is built from TRBV7-2 and TRBJ1-5; no definite D call. The CDR3 totals 12 residues. V gave up 5 bases and J gave up 5 bases, with 7 bases separating them. Germline V CDR1 and CDR2: SGHTA, FQGNSA. CDR3 region: CASSLDDQPQHF. Here the CDR3 DNA reads TGTGCCAGCAGCCTGGATGATCAGCCCCAGCATTTT.